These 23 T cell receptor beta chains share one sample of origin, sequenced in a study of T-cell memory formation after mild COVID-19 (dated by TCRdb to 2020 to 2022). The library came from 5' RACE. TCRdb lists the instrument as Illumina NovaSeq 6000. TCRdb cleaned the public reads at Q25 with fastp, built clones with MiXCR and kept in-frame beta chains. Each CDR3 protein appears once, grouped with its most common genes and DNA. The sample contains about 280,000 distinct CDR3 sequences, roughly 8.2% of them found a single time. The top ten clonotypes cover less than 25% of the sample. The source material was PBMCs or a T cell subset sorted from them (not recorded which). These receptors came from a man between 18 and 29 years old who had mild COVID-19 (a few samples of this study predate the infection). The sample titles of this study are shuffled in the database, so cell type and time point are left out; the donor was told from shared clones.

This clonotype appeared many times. The chain's CDR3 is CASSLGLKRSTGELFF. The CDR3 region has the DNA TGTGCCAGCAGCTTGGGGCTGAAAAGATCCACCGGGGAGCTGTTTTTT. The J gene is TRBJ2-2, the V gene TRBV5-6; D not certain. Germline loops: CDR1 SGHDT, CDR2 YYEEEE. The CDR3 contains 16 residues. V lost 0 bases, J lost 4 bases, and 13 bases lay in between.

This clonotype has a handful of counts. CDR3 DNA: TGTGCCAGCAGTTACTCAGGGCAGTACACTGAAGCTTTCTTT. Amino acid sequence: CASSYSGQYTEAFF. This chain joins TRBV6-5 and TRBJ1-1; D gene ambiguous. V was trimmed by 0 bases and J by 3 bases, leaving 8 bases between them. The CDR3 consists of 14 residues. Germline CDR1 reads MNHEY; CDR2 reads SVGAGI.

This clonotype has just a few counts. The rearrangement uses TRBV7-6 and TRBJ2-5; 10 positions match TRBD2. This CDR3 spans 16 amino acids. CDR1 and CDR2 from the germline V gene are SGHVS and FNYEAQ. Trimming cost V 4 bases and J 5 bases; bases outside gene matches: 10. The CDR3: CASSSLAGPRLETQYF. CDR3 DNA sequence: TGTGCCAGCAGCTCACTAGCGGGGCCGCGCCTCGAGACCCAGTACTTC.

Here the CDR3 reads CASSYSSGGLDGYTF. CDR3 nucleotides: TGTGCCAGCAGTTATTCCTCAGGGGGTCTTGATGGCTACACCTTC. The chain is built from TRBV6-2 or TRBV6-3 and TRBJ1-2; 7 positions match TRBD1. This CDR3 spans 15 amino acids. After removal of 3 bases from V and 6 bases from J, the junction contained 10 bases not matched to a gene. Germline lookup yields CDR1 MNHEY and CDR2 SVGEGT.

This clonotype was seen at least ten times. The CDR3 nucleotides read TGCGCCAGCAGCTTCCCCCACCAAGAGACCCAGTACTTC. Protein product: CASSFPHQETQYF. The chain recombines TRBV5-1 with TRBJ2-5, with D unclear. The CDR3 loop spans 13 amino acids. The V end lost 2 bases, the J end lost 0 bases, and 5 bases lay between the germline ends. Germline values: CDR1 SGHRS, CDR2 YFSETQ.

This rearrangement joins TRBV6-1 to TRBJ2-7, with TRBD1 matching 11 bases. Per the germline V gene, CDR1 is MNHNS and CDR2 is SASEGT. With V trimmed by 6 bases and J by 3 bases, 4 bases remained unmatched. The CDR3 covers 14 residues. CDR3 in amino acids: CASRAGTGGYEQYV. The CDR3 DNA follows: TGTGCCAGCAGGGCCGGGACAGGGGGCTACGAGCAGTACGTC.

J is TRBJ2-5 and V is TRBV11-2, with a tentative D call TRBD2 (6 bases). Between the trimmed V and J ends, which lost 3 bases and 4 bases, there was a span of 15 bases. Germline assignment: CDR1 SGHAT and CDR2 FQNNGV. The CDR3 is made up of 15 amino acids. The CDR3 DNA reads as TGTGCCAGCAGCTTCGACATAGCGGCACGAGAGACCCAGTACTTC. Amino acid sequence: CASSFDIAARETQYF. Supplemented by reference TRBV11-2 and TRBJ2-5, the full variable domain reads EAGVAQSPRYKIIEKRQSVAFWCNPISGHATLYWYQQILGQGPKLLIQFQNNGVVDDSQLPKDRFSAERLKGVDSTLKIQPAKLEDSAVYLCASSFDIAARETQYFGPGTRLLVL.

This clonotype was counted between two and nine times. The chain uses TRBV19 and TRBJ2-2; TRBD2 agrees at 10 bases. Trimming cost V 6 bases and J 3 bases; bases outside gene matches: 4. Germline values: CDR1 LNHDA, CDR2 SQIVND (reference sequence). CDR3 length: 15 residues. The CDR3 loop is CASSPTSGYTGELFF. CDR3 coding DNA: TGTGCCAGTAGCCCGACTAGCGGGTACACCGGGGAGCTGTTTTTT.

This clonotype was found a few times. CDR3 region: CASSSTTVNTEAFF. DNA of the CDR3: TGTGCCAGCAGCTCCACCACGGTGAACACTGAAGCTTTCTTT. The rearrangement uses TRBV7-7 and TRBJ1-1; D is unresolved. Germline V CDR1 and CDR2: SSHAT, FNYEAQ (reference sequence). The CDR3 length is 14 residues. V lost 4 bases, J lost 0 bases, and 9 bases lay in between.

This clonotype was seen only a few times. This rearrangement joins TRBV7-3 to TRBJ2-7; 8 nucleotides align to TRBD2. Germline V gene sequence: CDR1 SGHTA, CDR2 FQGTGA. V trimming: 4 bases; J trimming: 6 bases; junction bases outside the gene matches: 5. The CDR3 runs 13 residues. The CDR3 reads CASSSMAGGEQYF. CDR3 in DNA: TGTGCCAGCAGCTCTATGGCGGGGGGCGAGCAGTACTTC.

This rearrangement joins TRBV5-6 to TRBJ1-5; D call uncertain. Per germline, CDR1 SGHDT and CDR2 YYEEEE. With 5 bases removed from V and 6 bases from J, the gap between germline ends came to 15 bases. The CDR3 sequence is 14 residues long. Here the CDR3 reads CASSYEGGGQPQHF. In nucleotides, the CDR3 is TGTGCCAGCAGTTACGAGGGTGGTGGTCAGCCCCAGCATTTT.

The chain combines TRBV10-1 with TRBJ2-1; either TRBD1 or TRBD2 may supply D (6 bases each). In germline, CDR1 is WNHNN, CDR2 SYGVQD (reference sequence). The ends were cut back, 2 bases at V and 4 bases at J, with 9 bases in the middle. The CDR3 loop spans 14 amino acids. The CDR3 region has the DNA TGCGCCAGCAGTGAGAGGGGGGAATACAATGAGCAGTTCTTC. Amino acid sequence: CASSERGEYNEQFF.

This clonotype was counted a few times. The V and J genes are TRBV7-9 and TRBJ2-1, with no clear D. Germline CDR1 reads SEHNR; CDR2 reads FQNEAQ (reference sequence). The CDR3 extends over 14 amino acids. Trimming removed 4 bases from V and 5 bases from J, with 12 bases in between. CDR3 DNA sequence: TGTGCCAGCAGCTGGTCACAGATGGACAATGAGCAGTTCTTC. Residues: CASSWSQMDNEQFF.

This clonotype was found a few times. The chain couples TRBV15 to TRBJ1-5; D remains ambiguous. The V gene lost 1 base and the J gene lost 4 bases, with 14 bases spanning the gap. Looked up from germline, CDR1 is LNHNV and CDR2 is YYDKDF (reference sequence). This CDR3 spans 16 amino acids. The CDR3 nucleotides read TGTGCCACCAGCAGAGGGGATTTTTCTCAAAATCAGCCCCAGCATTTT. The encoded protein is CATSRGDFSQNQPQHF.

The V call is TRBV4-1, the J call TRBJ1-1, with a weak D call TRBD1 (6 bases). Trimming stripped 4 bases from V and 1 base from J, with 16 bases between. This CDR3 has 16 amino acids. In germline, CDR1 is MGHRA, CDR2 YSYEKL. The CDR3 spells CASSLARDTWNTEAFF. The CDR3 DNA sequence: TGCGCCAGCAGCCTTGCCCGGGACACGTGGAACACTGAAGCTTTCTTT.

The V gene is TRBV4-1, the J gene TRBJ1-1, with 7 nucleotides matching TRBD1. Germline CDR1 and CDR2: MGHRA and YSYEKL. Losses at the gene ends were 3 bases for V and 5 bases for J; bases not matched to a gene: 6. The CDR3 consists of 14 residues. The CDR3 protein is CASSHVAGGTEAFF. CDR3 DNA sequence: TGCGCCAGCAGCCACGTGGCAGGGGGGACTGAAGCTTTCTTT.

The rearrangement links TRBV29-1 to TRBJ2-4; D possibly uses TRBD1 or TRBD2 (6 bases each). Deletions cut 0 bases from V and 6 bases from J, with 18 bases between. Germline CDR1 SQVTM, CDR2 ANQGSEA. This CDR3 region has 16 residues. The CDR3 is CSVEDPPGAGGNIQYF. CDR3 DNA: TGCAGCGTTGAAGATCCGCCGGGGGCTGGAGGAAACATTCAGTACTTC.

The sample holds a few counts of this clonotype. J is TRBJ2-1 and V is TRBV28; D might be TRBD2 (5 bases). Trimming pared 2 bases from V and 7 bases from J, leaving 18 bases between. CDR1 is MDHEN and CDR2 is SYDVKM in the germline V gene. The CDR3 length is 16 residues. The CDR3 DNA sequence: TGTGCCAGCAGTTTAAACTCGCCCAGCGGTGGTAATGAGCAGTTCTTC. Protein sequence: CASSLNSPSGGNEQFF.

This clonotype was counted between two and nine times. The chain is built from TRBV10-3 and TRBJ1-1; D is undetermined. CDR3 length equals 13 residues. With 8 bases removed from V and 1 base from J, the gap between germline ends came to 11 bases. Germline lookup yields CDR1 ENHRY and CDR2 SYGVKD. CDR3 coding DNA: TGTGCCATCGGGAGGCTAGGGAACACTGAAGCTTTCTTT. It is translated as CAIGRLGNTEAFF.

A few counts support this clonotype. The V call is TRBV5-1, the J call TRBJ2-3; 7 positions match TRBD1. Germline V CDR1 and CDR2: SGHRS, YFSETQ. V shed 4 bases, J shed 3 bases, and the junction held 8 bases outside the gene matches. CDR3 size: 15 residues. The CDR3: CASSHPGDRTDTQYF. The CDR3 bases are TGCGCCAGCAGCCACCCCGGGGACAGAACAGATACGCAGTATTTT.

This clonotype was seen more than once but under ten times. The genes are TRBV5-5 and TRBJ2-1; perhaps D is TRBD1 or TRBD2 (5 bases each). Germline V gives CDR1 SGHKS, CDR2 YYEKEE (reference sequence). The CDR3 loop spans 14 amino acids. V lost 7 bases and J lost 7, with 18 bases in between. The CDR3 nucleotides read TGTGCCAGCCTTAAACTAGGGGCTGGGAATGAGCAGTTCTTC. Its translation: CASLKLGAGNEQFF.

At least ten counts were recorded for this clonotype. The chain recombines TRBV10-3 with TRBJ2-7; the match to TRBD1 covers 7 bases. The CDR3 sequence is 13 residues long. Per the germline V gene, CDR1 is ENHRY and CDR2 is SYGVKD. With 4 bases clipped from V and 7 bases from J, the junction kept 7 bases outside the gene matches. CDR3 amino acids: CAISVRGQDEQYF. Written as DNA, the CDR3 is TGTGCCATCAGTGTGAGGGGGCAGGATGAGCAGTACTTC.

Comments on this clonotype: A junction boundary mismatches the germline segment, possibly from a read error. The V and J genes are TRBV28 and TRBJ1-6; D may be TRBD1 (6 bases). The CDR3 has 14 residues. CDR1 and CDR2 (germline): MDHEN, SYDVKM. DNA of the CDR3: TGTGCCAGCAGTGGCGACAGGTTGGATTCACCCATCCACTTT. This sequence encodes CASSGDRLDSPIHF.